One sample yielded the 12 T cell receptor beta chains listed below, sequenced in a study of graft-versus-host responses after intestinal transplantation. This table comes from immunoSEQ multiplex PCR, and its TCRdb copy is limited to in-frame clones, with some not included. Among 65,000 to 90,000 clones listed, less than 95% were seen once. Antigen specificity for these receptors is unknown. This material consisted of unstimulated CD8+ T cells sorted from spleen or lymph node cells, taken before transplant. The receptors were gathered from a human donor who was the organ donor for an intestinal transplant.

This clone was seen only once. J is TRBJ2-5 and V is TRBV5-4; D is ambiguous. Looked up from germline, CDR1 is SGHNT and CDR2 is YYREEE (reference sequence). V was shortened by 0 bases and J by 5 bases, with 14 bases between the two germline ends. The CDR3 length is 15 residues. The CDR3 spells CASSLDFGDEETQYF. The CDR3, as DNA: TGTGCCAGCAGCTTGGATTTCGGCGACGAGGAGACCCAGTACTTC.

The table lists this clone with a count of one. J is TRBJ2-1 and V is TRBV6-1, with 7 nucleotides matching TRBD2. This CDR3 region has 17 residues. Trimming removed 4 bases from V and 5 bases from J; junction bases left unmatched: 14. Germline lookup yields CDR1 MNHNS and CDR2 SASEGT. The CDR3 DNA is TGTGCCAGCAGTGCTGGAGCGTTGGGGGGGTCCCACAATGAGCAGTTCTTC. Protein product: CASSAGALGGSHNEQFF.

CDR3 sequence reads: CATSTRTGGTEAFF. The CDR3 coding sequence is TGTGCCACCAGCACAAGGACAGGGGGCACTGAAGCTTTCTTT. The rearrangement uses TRBV15 and TRBJ1-1; 10 nucleotides match TRBD1. V trimming: 4 bases; J trimming: 4 bases; junction bases outside the gene matches: 3. The length of the CDR3 is 14 residues. Germline loops: CDR1 LNHNV, CDR2 YYDKDF (reference sequence).

This clone came up once. The J gene is TRBJ2-1, the V gene TRBV5-4, with D perhaps TRBD2 (5 bases). Germline V gene lookup returns CDR1 SGHNT and CDR2 YYREEE (reference sequence). This CDR3 is built from 17 residues. Between the trimmed V and J ends, which lost 2 bases and 3 bases, there was a span of 18 bases. CDR3 region: CASSFEGVDHVYNEQFF. DNA for the CDR3: TGTGCCAGCAGCTTTGAGGGCGTAGATCACGTCTACAATGAGCAGTTCTTC.

The rearrangement links TRBV27 to TRBJ2-6, with D perhaps given as TRBD1 or TRBD2 (6 bases each). Per the germline V gene, CDR1 is MNHEY and CDR2 is SMNVEV (reference sequence). V was shortened by 1 base and J by 2 bases, with 18 bases between the two germline ends. The CDR3 runs to 19 residues. As DNA, the CDR3 is TGTGCCAGCAGTTTATTTTTAGGGATCGGGGGCACTGGGGCCAACGTCCTGACTTTC. Protein product: CASSLFLGIGGTGANVLTF.

This chain connects TRBV6-5 to TRBJ2-2, with 7 bases fitting TRBD2. This CDR3 has 15 amino acids. Per the germline V gene, CDR1 is MNHEY and CDR2 is SVGAGI. Unmatched junction bases numbered 11, after V lost 10 bases and J lost 3 bases. CDR3 in amino acids: CATQLGLDYTGELFF. DNA for the CDR3: TGTGCCACTCAATTAGGACTAGATTACACCGGGGAGCTGTTTTTT.

The chain joins TRBV9 to TRBJ1-1, with D uncertain. V lost 2 bases and J lost 0, with 5 bases in between. This CDR3 region has 13 residues. CDR1 SGDLS and CDR2 YYNGEE come from the germline V gene. The CDR3 nucleotides are TGTGCCAGCAGCGTCGATTTGAACACTGAAGCTTTCTTT. This sequence encodes CASSVDLNTEAFF. Full variable domain (rest looked up from reference TRBV9 and TRBJ1-1): DSGVTQTPKHLITATGQRVTLRCSPRSGDLSVYWYQQSLDQGLQFLIQYYNGEERAKGNILERFSAQQFPDLHSELNLSSLELGDSALYFCASSVDLNTEAFFGQGTRLTVV.

The V call is TRBV7-9, the J call TRBJ1-3, with 11 bases matching TRBD1. This CDR3 has 19 amino acids. The trim removed 5 bases at V and 0 bases at J, leaving 12 bases unmatched. Germline lookup yields CDR1 SEHNR and CDR2 FQNEAQ (reference sequence). CDR3 nucleotides: TGTGCCAGCAGCGGACCGGGACAGGGGGTCGTTTTCTCTGGAAACACCATATATTTT. This sequence encodes CASSGPGQGVVFSGNTIYF. Based on the CDR3 plus reference TRBV7-9 and TRBJ1-3, the full variable domain is DTGVSQNPRHKITKRGQNVTFRCDPISEHNRLYWYRQTLGQGPEFLTYFQNEAQLEKSRLLSDRFSAERPKGSFSTLEIQRTEQGDSAMYLCASSGPGQGVVFSGNTIYFGEGSWLTVV.

V and J are TRBV28 and TRBJ1-5; tentatively, D is TRBD1 (5 bases). There are 15 residues in the CDR3. The V gene lost 4 bases and the J gene lost 4 bases, with 14 bases spanning the gap. The V gene's germline CDR1 is MDHEN and CDR2 SYDVKM. The CDR3 DNA sequence: TGTGCCAGCAGTTCAAACATGGGGGGTAATCAGCCCCAGCATTTT. Encoded protein: CASSSNMGGNQPQHF.

The genes are TRBV7-9 and TRBJ1-3, with 9 bases identical to TRBD1. CDR1 is SEHNR and CDR2 is FQNEAQ in the germline V gene (reference sequence). The V segment lost 0 bases and the J segment 2 bases; nucleotides outside the gene matches: 2. This CDR3 spans 16 amino acids. The CDR3: CASSLANRGPGNTIYF. The CDR3 nucleotides read TGTGCCAGCAGCTTAGCGAACAGGGGGCCTGGAAACACCATATATTTT. Full variable domain (remainder filled in from reference TRBV7-9 and TRBJ1-3): DTGVSQNPRHKITKRGQNVTFRCDPISEHNRLYWYRQTLGQGPEFLTYFQNEAQLEKSRLLSDRFSAERPKGSFSTLEIQRTEQGDSAMYLCASSLANRGPGNTIYFGEGSWLTVV.

The chain links TRBV6-1 to TRBJ1-2; tentatively, D is TRBD1 (6 bases). Germline assignment: CDR1 MNHNS and CDR2 SASEGT. The CDR3 is 16 amino acids. The V gene lost 2 bases and the J gene lost 8 bases, with 21 bases spanning the gap. The CDR3 protein is CASSETPSQGVRGYTF. CDR3 DNA sequence: TGTGCCAGCAGTGAAACCCCCTCACAGGGTGTACGGGGCTACACCTTC.

This chain links TRBV6-1 with TRBJ1-2; TRBD1 agrees at 9 bases. The CDR3 extends over 14 amino acids. Germline-derived CDR1 and CDR2 are MNHNS and SASEGT. V lost 6 bases to trimming and J lost 3 bases; unmatched junction nucleotides: 5. CDR3 sequence: CASRDRGDYYGYTF. For the CDR3, the DNA is TGTGCCAGCAGAGACAGGGGGGACTACTATGGCTACACCTTC.